Listed here are 10 T cell receptor beta chains from one sample, sequenced in a study of blood T cell repertoires in COVID-19. Profiling relied on immunoSEQ multiplex PCR, and the TCRdb table lists in-frame clones only, not all of them. Found here are about 23,000 clones, 86% of them singletons; the top ten hold 18%. The sequenced material came from peripheral blood. These receptor sequences come from a human donor with acute or convalescent COVID-19. The donor label of this sample is uncertain.

The chain recombines TRBV11-2 with TRBJ1-3; D may be TRBD1 (6 bases). Trimming removed 5 bases from V and 0 bases from J, with 8 bases in between. The CDR3 length is 14 residues. CDR1 SGHAT and CDR2 FQNNGV come from the germline V gene. The CDR3: CASSHRASGNTIYF. The DNA of the CDR3 is TGTGCCAGCAGCCACAGGGCCTCTGGAAACACCATATATTTT.

J is TRBJ2-4 and V is TRBV6-2 or TRBV6-3; 16 bases align to TRBD2. The CDR3 sequence is 18 residues long. V trimming: 3 bases; J trimming: 6 bases; junction bases outside the gene matches: 8. Germline loops: CDR1 MNHEY, CDR2 SVGEGT. The CDR3 sequence is CASSYPGTSGGARNIQYF. The CDR3 DNA is TGTGCCAGCAGTTATCCCGGGACTAGCGGGGGGGCGAGAAACATTCAGTACTTC.

The chain is built from TRBV20-1 and TRBJ1-1; TRBD1 matches 11 bases. Germline V lookup: CDR1 DFQATT, CDR2 SNEGSKA (reference sequence). J was trimmed by 3 bases and V by 6 bases; bases with no gene match: 9. The CDR3 loop spans 15 amino acids. CDR3 sequence: CSASADRGRYTEAFF. CDR3 nucleotide sequence: TGCAGTGCAAGTGCGGACAGGGGGCGTTACACTGAAGCTTTCTTT.

V gene TRBV27 combines with J gene TRBJ2-7, with 11 bases that match TRBD1. Germline V CDR1 and CDR2: MNHEY, SMNVEV (reference sequence). The ends lost 5 bases at V and 6 bases at J; junction bases unmatched: 6. The CDR3 consists of 14 residues. The CDR3 sequence: CASSHRDRGSEQYF. The CDR3 nucleotides read TGTGCCAGCAGTCATCGGGACAGGGGGTCCGAGCAGTACTTC.

The chain carries TRBV10-2 and TRBJ2-3, with 9 bases lining up with TRBD1. After removal of 6 bases from V and 0 bases from J, the junction contained 4 bases not matched to a gene. Germline V lookup: CDR1 WSHSY, CDR2 SAAADI. The length of the CDR3 is 15 residues. CDR3 residues: CASRGTGTSTDTQYF. Written as DNA, the CDR3 is TGCGCCAGCAGAGGGACAGGGACTAGCACAGATACGCAGTATTTT.

J is TRBJ1-4 and V is TRBV25-1, with no clear D. V gave up 6 bases and J gave up 0 bases, with 14 bases separating them. The germline CDR1 and CDR2 sequences are MGHDK and SYGVNS. The CDR3 runs to 16 residues. The CDR3 loop reads CASSEVVGATNEKLFF. The CDR3, as DNA: TGTGCCAGCAGCGAAGTGGTCGGGGCAACTAATGAAAAACTGTTTTTT.

The rearrangement links TRBV16 to TRBJ1-2, with a weak D call TRBD1 (6 bases). The CDR3 length is 14 residues. The V end was cut by 2 bases, the J end by 4 bases, with 11 bases between. The germline V gene has CDR1 KGHSY and CDR2 FQNENV. In DNA, the CDR3 is TGTGCCAGCAGCCAAAACAGGGAAAGCTATGGCTACACCTTC. Amino acids: CASSQNRESYGYTF.

The chain couples TRBV7-2 to TRBJ1-2, with unresolved D. The V gene lost 1 base and the J gene lost 3 bases, with 3 bases spanning the gap. The CDR3 consists of 12 residues. CDR1 is SGHTA, CDR2 FQGNSA, per germline. CDR3 amino acids: CASSLGDYGYTF. The DNA for the CDR3 is TGTGCCAGCAGCTTAGGAGACTATGGCTACACCTTC.

CDR3 amino acids: CASSDRGGASTEAFF. The CDR3 DNA reads as TGTGCCAGCAGCGATCGGGGAGGGGCCAGCACTGAAGCTTTCTTT. V gene TRBV9 combines with J gene TRBJ1-1, with D possibly TRBD1 on 5 matching bases. The V end was cut by 3 bases, the J end by 4 bases, with 16 bases between. Germline lookup yields CDR1 SGDLS and CDR2 YYNGEE. The CDR3 totals 15 residues.

The V and J genes are TRBV9 and TRBJ2-3, with 7 bases that match TRBD2. The ends lost 4 bases at V and 1 base at J; junction bases unmatched: 9. Germline V CDR1 and CDR2: SGDLS, YYNGEE. CDR3 size: 16 residues. CDR3 DNA: TGTGCCAGCAGCCCAGAGGCGGGAGTGGGCACAGATACGCAGTATTTT. It is translated as CASSPEAGVGTDTQYF.